The clone carrying this TCR beta chain has at least ten counts. Antigen specificity is unknown. This entry comes from a study of beta chain features in type 1 diabetes. The study, taken as a whole, reports: When Type 1 diabetes patients were examined, their TCRB CDR3s proved moderately but significantly shorter in all four CD4+ subsets.

CDR1 is SSHAT, CDR2 FNYEAQ, per germline (reference sequence). This CDR3 contains 15 residues. Trimming at V came to 8 bases and at J to 2 bases, leaving 9 bases not matched to a gene. Reverse transcribing all isolated RNA meant expressed TCRB transcripts were sequenced. Sequencing used immunoSEQ multiplex PCR; TCRdb keeps in-frame clones, though not all of them. Of a few hundred thousand clones in the sample, 9.6% were seen once. This clonotype originated in a man aged 25-40 years with type 1 diabetes. This rearrangement joins TRBV7-7 to TRBJ2-3; TRBD2 aligns across 8 bases. Sequencing was carried out using central memory CD4+ T cells from blood. The CDR3 here is CASRKIAGSTDTQYF. Written as DNA, the CDR3 is TGTGCCAGCCGGAAGATAGCGGGATCCACAGATACGCAGTATTTT.